This entry describes one T cell receptor beta chain. What antigen it recognizes has not been identified. The sample holds no much larger clone one base away, and base qualities are not on file. On a MiSeq, deep resolution sequencing aimed for a depth between 1 in 1 million and 1 in 200,000 T cells, with each clonotype covered 10x on average. The immunoSEQ hsTCRB Kit was used to generate TCR beta libraries. As for how the authors treated the data: The data were analyzed with ImmunoSEQ Analyzer and ImmunoSEQ Data Assistant, and V, D and J gene assignments followed IMGT definitions. Clonality, which ranges from 0 to 1, was calculated as one minus the normalized Shannon entropy of productive rearrangement frequencies. Only overrepresented clonotypes making up at least 0.05% of each patient's repertoire were included in the public clonotype analysis. Repertoires from roughly 13 age-matched healthy donors in immuneACCESS were used as clonality controls. Not all clones reach the TCRdb copy of this immuneACCESS table, which keeps in-frame sequences only. Checked studies attribute under half of the gap to unresolved V genes and leave the rest unexplained. The DNA gave D and trimming, while V, J and clone size come from that table. In this sample the table shows about 150,000 clones, about 70% of which occur a single time. The ten largest clones take up 4.5% to 6.5% of the sample.

The data were obtained in a study of cytotoxic CD8 clonotypes in ibrutinib-treated CLL (dated by TCRdb to the early 2020s). For the study in its entirety: The cohort included roughly 15 treatment-naive and ten to eleven relapsed/refractory patients; some 18 were IGHV unmutated. Partial responses were observed in roughly 24 patients and complete responses in 2; after a median follow-up of around 68 months, remission was maintained in roughly 14 patients and progression was observed in approximately 12. Response samples were taken after a median of approximately eleven months on treatment, ranging from roughly 6 to 36 months. On average, each sample yielded hundreds of thousands of productive templates and 94,082 productive rearrangements. Longitudinal samples were available for about 30% of the 86 trial participants. Cryopreserved peripheral blood mononuclear cells were collected at three points: before therapy, at response, and at either sustained remission or disease progression. All remission and progressive disease samples were collected while patients were still receiving ibrutinib.

The time point label, as the study defines it: roughly 2 years on ibrutinib. For TCR beta library preparation, 1.5 to 2.5 micrograms of genomic DNA was extracted from cryopreserved PBMCs. Longitudinal blood samples from CLL patients on ibrutinib monotherapy underwent high-throughput TCR beta sequencing. The patients were enrolled in a single-center, open-label phase 2 trial of ibrutinib monotherapy. What the research found in general, with its limitations: Baseline clonality exceeded that of age-matched healthy donors and correlated strongly with circulating CD8+ T-cell counts. At ibrutinib response clonality went up, during sustained remission it held steady, and at progression it dropped back toward baseline. Public clonotypes were found to be uncommon and were observed to contract or remain stable during treatment; the increase in clonality was shown to reflect expansion of private clonotypes at ibrutinib response. Sustained-remission and progressing patients did not have matched sampling times, and lymph node repertoires were not examined.

The sequence derives from a human donor with chronic lymphocytic leukemia. The sample here was PBMCs, taken after 24 months of ibrutinib treatment.

In nucleotide form, the sequence is TGCGCCAGCAGCTTGGGTAGTTCCGAGCAGTACTTC. Protein translation: CASSLGSSEQYF. The V and J genes are TRBV5-1 and TRBJ2-7; the D gene is unclear. V loses 0 bases of germline sequence and J loses 6 bases, and the interval between the two ends is 7 bases. The CDR3 sequence holds 12 residues, the cysteine and phenylalanine included. CDR3 DNA is the only sequence kept; it has 36 bases, read in frame from the first base. Based on the germline V gene, the CDR1 and CDR2 sequences are SGHRS and YFSETQ.